A single sample is the source of the 22 T cell receptor beta chains below, sequenced in a study of vaccination and CD4 T cells after COVID-19. Described treatment: approximately nine-day PBMC culture with coronavirus spike peptide pools or control peptides (ViraFEST assay). Cultured CD4+ T cells had their DNA profiled by the Oncomine TCR Beta short-read assay. One entry per CDR3 protein, called by TCRdb with MiXCR from the PCR reads. The sample lists approximately 24,000 distinct CDR3 sequences, under 70% seen once, with 4.5% to 5% in the top ten. The antigens of these receptors remain unknown. The sequenced sample consisted of CD4+ T cells from blood, cultured in vitro. The origin of the receptors is a human donor who had recovered from COVID-19.

This clonotype was seen a few times. The chain uses TRBV24-1 and TRBJ1-1, with D unresolved. V was clipped by 4 bases and J by 1 base, with 3 bases between them. CDR1 is KGHDR and CDR2 is SFDVKD in the germline V gene. CDR3 length: 12 residues. The CDR3 DNA is TGTGCCACCAGTGAAGGGAACACTGAAGCTTTCTTT. Residues: CATSEGNTEAFF.

By proportion, this clonotype is medium-sized. The chain combines TRBV6-5 with TRBJ1-5, with TRBD1 matching over 7 bases. Germline values: CDR1 MNHEY, CDR2 SVGAGI. Germline trimming cut 0 bases from V and 0 bases from J; bases unmatched to any gene: 5. This CDR3 comprises 17 residues. The CDR3: CASSYSGGAGSNQPQHF. In nucleotides, the CDR3 is TGTGCCAGCAGTTACTCAGGGGGCGCAGGTAGCAATCAGCCCCAGCATTTT.

The rearrangement joins TRBV7-2 to TRBJ1-2; 9 bases map to TRBD1. This CDR3 contains 14 residues. Germline values: CDR1 SGHTA, CDR2 FQGNSA. Trimming cost V 5 bases and J 4 bases; bases outside gene matches: 5. In DNA form, the CDR3 reads TGTGCCAGCAGCCCTGACAGGGGGTTCTATGGCTACACCTTC. Amino acid sequence: CASSPDRGFYGYTF.

This chain connects TRBV27 to TRBJ1-1; 8 bases align to TRBD1. Unmatched junction bases numbered 2, after V lost 5 bases and J lost 6 bases. The CDR3 is 12 residues long. Germline CDR1 reads MNHEY; CDR2 reads SMNVEV (reference sequence). The CDR3 spells CASSEQGAEAFF. DNA of the CDR3: TGTGCCAGCAGTGAACAGGGGGCTGAAGCTTTCTTT.

The V and J genes are TRBV15 and TRBJ1-5, with a possible D match to TRBD1 (5 bases). This CDR3 contains 16 residues. Germline CDR1 and CDR2: LNHNV and YYDKDF (reference sequence). Trimming left V 6 bases short and J 1 base short, with 16 bases between. CDR3 loop: CATRSSGTLSNQPQHF. The CDR3 coding sequence is TGTGCCACCAGAAGCTCGGGGACTCTGAGCAATCAGCCCCAGCATTTT.

The chain links TRBV5-8 to TRBJ1-5, with D perhaps TRBD1 (6 bases). V was shortened by 4 bases and J by 3 bases, with 14 bases between the two germline ends. Germline assignment: CDR1 SGHTS and CDR2 YDEGEE. The CDR3 spans 15 residues. CDR3 bases: TGTGCCAGCAGCGTCGGGGGCCAGTTCAATCAGCCCCAGCATTTT. Translation gives CASSVGGQFNQPQHF.

The genes are TRBV28 and TRBJ1-1; D remains unclear. Germline CDR1 is MDHEN and CDR2 is SYDVKM. Between the trimmed V and J ends, which lost 8 bases and 0 bases, there was a span of 10 bases. The CDR3 contains 13 residues. The CDR3, as DNA: TGTGCCAGCCATGCCTTAGTGAACACTGAAGCTTTCTTT. This codes for CASHALVNTEAFF.

The chain carries TRBV11-2 and TRBJ2-4; D unclear. Germline CDR1 is SGHAT and CDR2 is FQNNGV. V lost 2 bases, J lost 5 bases, and 4 bases lay in between. CDR3 size: 12 residues. The CDR3 is CASSLPENIQYF. CDR3 DNA: TGTGCCAGCAGCTTACCGGAAAACATTCAGTACTTC.

In this sample, this clonotype turned up a few times. This rearrangement joins TRBV7-8 to TRBJ2-3; 7 bases align to TRBD1. V was clipped by 5 bases and J by 4 bases; unmatched bases: 12. Germline CDR1 reads SGHVS; CDR2 reads FQNEAQ. There are 16 residues in the CDR3. The CDR3 DNA reads TGTGCCAGCAGCCCGTCGACAGGGATCCCCCCAGATACGCAGTATTTT. Its protein product is CASSPSTGIPPDTQYF.

The chain joins TRBV28 to TRBJ2-7; 10 bases line up with TRBD1. Losses at the gene ends were 6 bases for V and 6 bases for J; bases not matched to a gene: 5. Germline V gene data show CDR1 as MDHEN and CDR2 as SYDVKM. This CDR3 is built from 13 residues. CDR3 residues: CASRRQGALEQYF. The CDR3 DNA follows: TGTGCCAGCAGAAGACAGGGGGCCCTCGAGCAGTACTTC.

The V gene is TRBV20-1, the J gene TRBJ1-4; no clear D gene. The germline V and J ends were trimmed by 0 bases and 0 bases, with 11 bases remaining between them. The CDR3 is made up of 16 amino acids. Germline V gene sequence: CDR1 DFQATT, CDR2 SNEGSKA (reference sequence). The CDR3 DNA sequence: TGCAGTGCTAGAGATCACCGAGGAACAACTAATGAAAAACTGTTTTTT. Protein product: CSARDHRGTTNEKLFF.

The chain carries TRBV20-1 and TRBJ2-5; D assignment may be TRBD1 or TRBD2 (5 bases each). The germline V gene has CDR1 DFQATT and CDR2 SNEGSKA (reference sequence). The CDR3 runs to 13 residues. V dropped 6 bases and J dropped 3 bases, with 14 bases sitting between them. The CDR3 reads CSAITGAEETQYF. CDR3 DNA sequence: TGCAGTGCCATTACCGGGGCCGAAGAGACCCAGTACTTC.

In this sample, this clonotype turned up a few times. The rearrangement uses TRBV20-1 and TRBJ1-1, with unresolved D. This CDR3 contains 12 residues. The V end lost 3 bases, the J end lost 2 bases, and 7 bases lay between the germline ends. Germline V gene sequence: CDR1 DFQATT, CDR2 SNEGSKA (reference sequence). CDR3 DNA sequence: TGCAGTGCTAGCCGAGGCAACACTGAAGCTTTCTTT. The encoded protein is CSASRGNTEAFF.

This chain joins TRBV7-9 and TRBJ2-7; 8 bases line up with TRBD2. V lost 5 bases, J lost 0 bases, and 9 bases stayed unmatched. The CDR3 runs to 16 residues. Germline lookup yields CDR1 SEHNR and CDR2 FQNEAQ (reference sequence). CDR3: CASSRGGKGYSYEQYF. The CDR3 DNA reads as TGTGCCAGCAGCCGGGGGGGCAAGGGGTACTCCTACGAGCAGTACTTC. Together with reference TRBV7-9 and TRBJ2-7, the CDR3 gives the full variable domain: DTGVSQNPRHKITKRGQNVTFRCDPISEHNRLYWYRQTLGQGPEFLTYFQNEAQLEKSRLLSDRFSAERPKGSFSTLEIQRTEQGDSAMYLCASSRGGKGYSYEQYFGPGTRLTVT.

On this clonotype itself: One end of the junction varies from germline; a read error may be responsible. The chain links TRBV19 to TRBJ1-2; D might be TRBD1 (6 bases). The CDR3 length is 15 residues. Per the germline V gene, CDR1 is LNHDA and CDR2 is SQIVND (reference sequence). The CDR3 DNA is TGTGGCAGTAGTATCCTCGGGACATCGTCATATGGCTACACCTTC. It yields the protein CGSSILGTSSYGYTF.

This chain joins TRBV6-1 and TRBJ1-4; a weak D match, TRBD1 (5 bases). CDR1 and CDR2 from the germline V gene are MNHNS and SASEGT. This CDR3 comprises 14 residues. Deletions cut 7 bases from V and 3 bases from J, with 12 bases between. The CDR3, as DNA: TGTGCCAGCATGGTTGGGGGTCCTAATGAAAAACTGTTTTTT. Its translation is CASMVGGPNEKLFF.

This clonotype has just a few counts. The genes are TRBV7-8 and TRBJ2-7; D tentatively fits TRBD1 or TRBD2 (5 bases each). The V and J ends lost 5 bases and 0 bases respectively, with 8 bases between them. This CDR3 is built from 13 residues. The germline V gene has CDR1 SGHVS and CDR2 FQNEAQ. CDR3: CASSQGASYEQYF. Written as DNA, the CDR3 is TGTGCCAGCAGCCAGGGAGCCTCCTACGAGCAGTACTTC.

The V call is TRBV5-1, the J call TRBJ2-5; 7 bases agree with TRBD2. The germline CDR1 and CDR2 sequences are SGHRS and YFSETQ. The CDR3 has 14 residues. The ends lost 7 bases at V and 3 bases at J; junction bases unmatched: 9. Here the CDR3 DNA reads TGCGCCAGCCGCCCGGGGGGACCAAAAGAGACCCAGTACTTC. Its protein product is CASRPGGPKETQYF.

This clonotype has more than one count but fewer than ten. The chain joins TRBV11-1 to TRBJ1-2, with TRBD1 matching 7 bases. V dropped 4 bases and J dropped 0; count of bases not matched to a gene: 5. The CDR3 is 15 amino acids. CDR1 SGHAT and CDR2 FQDESV come from the germline V gene (reference sequence). CDR3 in amino acids: CASSSYRGPNYGYTF. The CDR3 DNA reads TGTGCCAGCAGCTCATACAGGGGACCTAACTATGGCTACACCTTC.

The rearrangement joins TRBV9 to TRBJ1-1, with 8 positions matching TRBD1. In germline, CDR1 is SGDLS, CDR2 YYNGEE. The CDR3 sequence is 16 residues long. After removal of 4 bases from V and 1 base from J, the junction contained 9 bases not matched to a gene. This CDR3 is CASSPRPGQANTEAFF. CDR3 coding DNA: TGTGCCAGCAGCCCCCGGCCGGGACAGGCGAACACTGAAGCTTTCTTT.

The chain employs TRBV28 and TRBJ2-7; the D is unclear. CDR3 length equals 15 residues. In germline, CDR1 is MDHEN, CDR2 SYDVKM. Trimming shortened V by 5 bases and J by 2 bases, and 16 bases separated the two germline ends. The CDR3 sequence: CASSRPREPPYEQYF. The CDR3 DNA reads as TGTGCCAGCAGTCGCCCCCGTGAGCCCCCCTACGAGCAGTACTTC.

The CDR3 region is CASSRGRGYSNQPQHF. The DNA of the CDR3 is TGTGCCAGCAGTCGGGGGCGGGGATATAGCAATCAGCCCCAGCATTTT. This chain connects TRBV12-3 or TRBV12-4 to TRBJ1-5; D is possibly TRBD1 (6 bases). V lost 5 bases, J lost 0 bases, and 14 bases lay in between. This CDR3 is built from 16 residues.